The next 5 T cell receptor beta chains were all read from a single sample in a study of T cells in Graves' hyperthyroidism and ophthalmopathy (dated by TCRdb to the late 2010s). Receptors were amplified or captured by multiplex PCR. For sequencing, an Illumina HiSeq 2000 was employed. Amplification of TCR beta CDR3 regions was carried out from RNA transcripts. For the first round of RT-PCR on the TCR CDR3, the HTBI primer set was used together with the Qiagen OneStep RT-PCR kit. TCRdb reprocessing: public reads trimmed at Q25 with fastp, clones called with MiXCR, in-frame beta chains kept. Each CDR3 protein appears once, grouped with its most common genes and DNA. For this sample there are 250,000 or so distinct CDR3 sequences; 13% to 15% appear just once. Over 25% of the sample is taken by the ten largest. The sample taken for sequencing was blood. Receptors were obtained from a woman aged 45-65 years with Graves' hyperthyroidism that later progressed to Graves' ophthalmopathy.

The chain joins TRBV5-4 to TRBJ2-3, with TRBD2 as a possible D gene (5 bases). Trimming removed 5 bases from V and 5 bases from J, with 18 bases in between. Germline values: CDR1 SGHNT, CDR2 YYREEE (reference sequence). The CDR3 has 15 amino acids. CDR3 DNA: TGTGCCAGCAGACCCTTCGAACTAGGCCGAGATACGCAGTATTTT. It codes for CASRPFELGRDTQYF.

This clonotype showed up just a few times. J is TRBJ1-2 and V is TRBV14; D gene ambiguous. The CDR3 loop spans 13 amino acids. CDR1 and CDR2 (germline): SGHDN, FVKESK. Between the trimmed V and J ends, which lost 1 base and 2 bases, there was a span of 5 bases. The CDR3 DNA follows: TGTGCCAGCAGCCAAGTAGGGAACTATGGCTACACCTTC. Amino acid sequence: CASSQVGNYGYTF.

Comments on this clonotype: At one boundary the junction diverges from the germline segment, which might be a read error. This chain uses TRBV27 with TRBJ1-2; D is possibly TRBD1 (6 bases). CDR1 and CDR2 (germline): MNHEY, SMNVEV (reference sequence). The CDR3 runs 14 residues. The CDR3 DNA sequence: TGTGCCAGCGGTTTCAACAGGGATTACTATGGCTACACCTTC. This encodes CASGFNRDYYGYTF.

This clonotype was observed many times. This chain uses TRBV11-2 with TRBJ2-1; 11 nucleotides line up with TRBD2. Germline-derived CDR1 and CDR2 are SGHAT and FQNNGV. V shed 5 bases and J 5 bases; nucleotides not matched to a gene: 8. CDR3 size: 16 residues. CDR3 DNA sequence: TGTGCCAGCAGCCCCCTGGGTAGCGGGAGGGACAATGAGCAGTTCTTC. Translating it yields CASSPLGSGRDNEQFF.

This clonotype was counted many times. As DNA, the CDR3 is TGTGCCAGCTCACCAAACAGGGGGCTACAGAATTCACCCCTCCACTTT. It is translated as CASSPNRGLQNSPLHF. This chain links TRBV18 with TRBJ1-6, with TRBD1 matching over 9 bases. Germline values: CDR1 KGHSH, CDR2 LQKENI. The V and J ends lost 2 bases and 7 bases, in that order; junction bases with no gene match: 6. The CDR3 spans 16 residues. The full variable domain, its missing parts supplied by reference TRBV18 and TRBJ1-6, is NAGVMQNPRHLVRRRGQEARLRCSPMKGHSHVYWYRQLPEEGLKFMVYLQKENIIDESGMPKERFSAEFPKEGPSILRIQQVVRGDSAAYFCASSPNRGLQNSPLHFGNGTRLTVT.